This is a list of T cell receptor beta chains from one sample in a study of blood T cell repertoires in COVID-19. Here immunoSEQ multiplex PCR was the method, and the copy in TCRdb shows in-frame clones only, minus some. Of 90,000 to 120,000 clones listed, about 93% are singletons. Sequences were obtained from peripheral blood. These receptors were obtained from a woman in her twenties or thirties with acute or convalescent COVID-19. Each CDR3 is given with its conserved first and last residue.

J gene,V gene,CDR3 protein
TRBJ1-2,TRBV3-1/TRBV3-2,CASSQGLTPPYGYTF
TRBJ1-1,TRBV19,CASREASGTEAFF
TRBJ1-5,TRBV6-5,CASSYALDQPQHF
TRBJ2-3,TRBV4-2,CASSQDQLGAGDTQYF
TRBJ1-1,TRBV19,CASSTRTAKAFF
TRBJ2-7,TRBV3-1/TRBV3-2,CASSQDGAGDNEQYF
TRBJ2-3,TRBV9,CASTLAAGGDTQYF
TRBJ2-7,TRBV29-1,CSVVRQGYEQYF
TRBJ1-1,TRBV30,CAWSVPGTMNTEAFF
TRBJ2-3,TRBV5-6,CASSLIRLTDRTDTQYF
TRBJ2-7,TRBV19,CASRKSGSGQTYYEQYF
TRBJ1-1,TRBV12-3/TRBV12-4,CASGRGGAEAFF
TRBJ1-6,TRBV4-1,CASSQEQGLSSYNSPLHF
TRBJ1-6,TRBV19,CASRETGAVSPLHF
TRBJ2-1,TRBV4-1,CASSQGLALEQFF
TRBJ2-1,TRBV6-5,CASDRPGYNEQFF
TRBJ1-1,TRBV13,CASTTGGQGLQAFF
TRBJ2-3,TRBV14,CASSPPDSPTTDTQYF
TRBJ1-5,TRBV18,CASSPLESGGQPQHF
TRBJ1-6,TRBV30,CAWSKGVNSPLHF
TRBJ1-6,TRBV5-1,CASSPDRRSSPLHF
TRBJ2-2,TRBV12-3/TRBV12-4,CASSPQGGGELFF
TRBJ1-2,TRBV4-1,CASSHLDSQGETF
TRBJ1-2,TRBV2,CASSEARTGGIYGYTF
TRBJ1-6,TRBV25-1,CASSESRVDSPLHF
TRBJ2-7,TRBV7-3,CASSPPPPLAGGFAYEQYF
TRBJ1-1,TRBV15,CATSRDIRGNTEAFF
TRBJ2-7,TRBV19,CASGGGDLYEQYF
TRBJ2-6,TRBV10-3,CAISDRGSGANVLTF
TRBJ1-5,TRBV7-2,CASSREIGFTPQHF
TRBJ2-7,TRBV3-1/TRBV3-2,CASSQGPLRGAYEQYF
TRBJ2-4,TRBV10-1,CASSDGQGAKNIQYF
TRBJ1-2,TRBV2,CASSGYVEQGAAADYGYTF
TRBJ1-4,TRBV4-1,CASSQSTGQAVEKLFF
TRBJ2-1,TRBV12-3/TRBV12-4,CASSLGGGLGFF
TRBJ2-3,TRBV7-2,CASSSTLAGEITDTQYF
TRBJ2-1,TRBV4-2,CASSQVEGLAGEGGYNEQFF
TRBJ1-1,TRBV27,CASSFRGGNTEAFF
TRBJ2-2,TRBV7-9,CASSLALARSGELFF
TRBJ2-3,TRBV12-5,CASGSGLAGGTDTQYF
TRBJ2-6,TRBV7-3,CASGRGGPGANVLTF